This TCR beta chain was found in a study of PD-1 blockade in classical Hodgkin lymphoma. Using immunoSEQ multiplex PCR, the repertoire was profiled, and TCRdb retains in-frame clones only, with some absent. This table holds 20,000 to 25,000 clones, about 95% found once. A word on this clone: Its matching antigen is unknown.

General study findings and limits: Reports indicated that newly diagnosed patients had lower baseline TCR diversity than healthy donors did. Whatever underlies the repertoire differences (possibly disease activity or prior therapy) remains undefined.

Time point specified: newly diagnosed, previously untreated cHL patient sample. Newly diagnosed, untreated classical Hodgkin lymphoma PBMCs served as comparison. This CDR3 is 14 amino acids long. Germline V gives CDR1 MNHEY, CDR2 SVGAGI. V was pared by 8 bases and J by 2 bases, with 15 bases between. This clonotype was obtained from a human donor with classical Hodgkin lymphoma. The chain carries TRBV6-5 and TRBJ2-5; D not certain. Sequences were obtained from peripheral blood mononuclear cells (PBMCs). Written as DNA, the CDR3 is TGTGCCAGCGGATACAGCCTAAGGCAAGAGACCCAGTACTTC. Protein product: CASGYSLRQETQYF.